A single T cell receptor beta chain is shown here with its context. Antigen: not known. The junction departs from germline at one end; a sequencing error may be responsible. For the second PCR, which ran for 7 to 11 cycles, a sample-barcoded 5' primer and a J-beta primer mix were used. TCRdb itself ran the 5' RACE reads through MiXCR, one entry per CDR3 protein. The table includes 1.5 million to 2 million distinct CDR3 sequences, around half detected once. Whenever a sample was processed, at least 7 million PBMCs were isolated. This sample was taken from a study of blood T cells in healthy people across ages. Study outcomes and limitations: It was found that TCR beta diversity correlated strongly with the percentage of naive T cells.

The receptor's source is a woman aged 40 to 55 in good health. The specimen was blood.

CDR3 bases: TGTGCCACTAGCAGAGTCGGCAATGAGCAGTACTTC. Encoded protein: CATSRVGNEQYF. The chain joins TRBV15 to TRBJ2-4; D not certain. This CDR3 is 12 amino acids long. Germline loops: CDR1 LNHNV, CDR2 YYDKDF (reference sequence).